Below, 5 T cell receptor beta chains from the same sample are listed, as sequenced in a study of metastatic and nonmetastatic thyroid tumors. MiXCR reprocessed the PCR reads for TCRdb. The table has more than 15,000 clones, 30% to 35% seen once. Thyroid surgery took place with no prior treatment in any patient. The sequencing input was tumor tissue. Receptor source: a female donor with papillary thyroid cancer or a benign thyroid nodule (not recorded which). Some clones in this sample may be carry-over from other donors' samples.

The CDR3 here is CASSQDYGGGEQYF. The CDR3 DNA reads as TGCGCCAGCAGCCAAGATTACGGGGGCGGCGAGCAGTACTTC. The chain uses TRBV4-3 and TRBJ2-7, with D perhaps assigned TRBD1 or TRBD2 (6 bases each). The CDR3 covers 14 residues. In germline, CDR1 is LGHNA, CDR2 YSLEER. Trimming pared 0 bases from V and 6 bases from J, leaving 12 bases between.

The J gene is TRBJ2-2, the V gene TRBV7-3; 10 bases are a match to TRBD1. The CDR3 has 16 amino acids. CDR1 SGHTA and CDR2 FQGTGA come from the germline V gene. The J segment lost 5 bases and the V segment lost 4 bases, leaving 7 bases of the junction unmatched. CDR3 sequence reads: CASSSRTGGRTGELFF. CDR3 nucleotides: TGTGCCAGCAGCTCCCGGACAGGGGGTAGGACCGGGGAGCTGTTTTTT.

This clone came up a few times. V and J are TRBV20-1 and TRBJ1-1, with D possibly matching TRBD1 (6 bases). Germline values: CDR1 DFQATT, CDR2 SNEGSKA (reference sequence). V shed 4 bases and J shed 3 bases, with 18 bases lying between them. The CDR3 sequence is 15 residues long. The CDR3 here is CSAMGHLGGDTEAFF. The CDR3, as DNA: TGCAGTGCTATGGGACATCTGGGAGGGGACACTGAAGCTTTCTTT.

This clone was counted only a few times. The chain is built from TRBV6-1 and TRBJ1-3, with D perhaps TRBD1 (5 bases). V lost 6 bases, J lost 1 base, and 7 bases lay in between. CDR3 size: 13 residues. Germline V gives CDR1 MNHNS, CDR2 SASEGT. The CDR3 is CASRRQSGNTIYF. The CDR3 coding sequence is TGTGCCAGCAGACGACAGTCTGGAAACACCATATATTTT.

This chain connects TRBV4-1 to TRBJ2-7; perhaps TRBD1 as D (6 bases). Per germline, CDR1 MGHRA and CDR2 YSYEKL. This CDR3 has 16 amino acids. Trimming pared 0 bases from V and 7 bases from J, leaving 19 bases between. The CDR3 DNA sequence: TGCGCCAGCAGCCAAGAGCCCACAGGGACGGTCGGGGAGCAGTACTTC. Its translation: CASSQEPTGTVGEQYF.